The 32 T cell receptor beta chains below were found in one sample sequenced in a study of blood T cell repertoires in COVID-19. Generated by immunoSEQ multiplex PCR, the TCRdb table keeps only in-frame clones and is missing some. Of about 45,000 clones in the sample, around 80% were seen once. The sample taken for sequencing was peripheral blood. The source of these receptors is a man older than 75 in a cohort sampled during active COVID-19.

V and J are TRBV5-1 and TRBJ1-1; 7 bases are shared with TRBD1. V lost 0 bases to trimming and J lost 3 bases; unmatched junction nucleotides: 2. Germline CDR1 and CDR2: SGHRS and YFSETQ. The CDR3 is 14 residues long. The CDR3 region has the DNA TGCGCCAGCAGCTTGGGCAGGGGGGACACTGAAGCTTTCTTT. The encoded protein is CASSLGRGDTEAFF.

This chain uses TRBV5-1 with TRBJ2-5; TRBD2 aligns across 7 bases. CDR1 SGHRS and CDR2 YFSETQ come from the germline V gene. The J segment lost 0 bases and the V segment lost 4 bases, leaving 3 bases of the junction unmatched. This CDR3 is built from 14 residues. The CDR3 is CASSQSGDQETQYF. CDR3 sequence (DNA): TGCGCCAGCAGCCAAAGCGGGGACCAAGAGACCCAGTACTTC.

The gene calls are TRBV3-1 (or the pseudogene TRBV3-2) and TRBJ2-2, with 9 bases that match TRBD2. Per the germline V gene, CDR1 is LGHDT and CDR2 is YNNKEL (reference sequence). V lost 1 base to trimming and J lost 0 bases; unmatched junction nucleotides: 3. CDR3 size: 17 residues. The CDR3 DNA sequence: TGTGCCAGCAGCCAAGGAGCGGGAGGCACGAACACCGGGGAGCTGTTTTTT. It specifies CASSQGAGGTNTGELFF.

The V call is TRBV6-6, the J call TRBJ1-2; 11 bases match TRBD1. The V and J ends lost 4 bases and 6 bases, in that order; junction bases with no gene match: 1. This CDR3 has 13 residues. The V gene's germline CDR1 is MNHNY and CDR2 SVGAGI (reference sequence). In nucleotides, the CDR3 is TGTGCCAGCAGTTGGGGACAGGGGGATGGCTACACCTTC. Amino acid sequence: CASSWGQGDGYTF.

CDR3 region: CASSPRTGGADTQYF. The DNA of the CDR3 is TGTGCCAGCTCACCCCGGACAGGGGGCGCCGATACGCAGTATTTT. V is TRBV18 and J is TRBJ2-3; 11 bases are a match to TRBD1. The CDR3 runs to 15 residues. CDR1 is KGHSH, CDR2 LQKENI, per germline. The V segment lost 3 bases and the J segment 6 bases; nucleotides outside the gene matches: 5.

The CDR3 reads CASSQDLRTGRYTDTQYF. Here the CDR3 DNA reads TGTGCCAGCAGCCAAGATCTCCGGACAGGGAGGTACACAGATACGCAGTATTTT. This chain connects TRBV3-1 (or the pseudogene TRBV3-2) to TRBJ2-3, with TRBD1 matching over 8 bases. With V trimmed by 0 bases and J by 2 bases, 10 bases remained unmatched. CDR3 size: 18 residues. The germline gives CDR1 LGHDT, CDR2 YNNKEL (reference sequence).

The gene calls are TRBV9 and TRBJ2-5, with D unresolved. Trimming stripped 0 bases from V and 5 bases from J, with 14 bases between. The CDR3 contains 15 residues. Germline V gene lookup returns CDR1 SGDLS and CDR2 YYNGEE. CDR3 protein: CASSVGLANIETQYF. CDR3 bases: TGTGCCAGCAGCGTAGGACTCGCTAATATCGAGACCCAGTACTTC. Drawing the rest from reference TRBV9 and TRBJ2-5, the complete variable domain is DSGVTQTPKHLITATGQRVTLRCSPRSGDLSVYWYQQSLDQGLQFLIQYYNGEERAKGNILERFSAQQFPDLHSELNLSSLELGDSALYFCASSVGLANIETQYFGPGTRLLVL.

The chain links TRBV2 to TRBJ2-5; a weak D match, TRBD1 (5 bases). Deletions cut 2 bases from V and 4 bases from J, with 11 bases between. CDR1 is SNHLY and CDR2 is FYNNEI in the germline V gene. The CDR3 consists of 14 residues. The CDR3 region is CASSESTRGETQYF. CDR3 DNA sequence: TGTGCCAGCAGTGAAAGCACAAGGGGAGAGACCCAGTACTTC.

The genes are TRBV19 and TRBJ1-3; tentatively, D is TRBD1 (6 bases). Germline V gene lookup returns CDR1 LNHDA and CDR2 SQIVND (reference sequence). The CDR3 length is 17 residues. Trimming took off 3 bases at V and 2 bases at J, with 17 bases between the two ends. CDR3 coding DNA: TGTGCCAGTAGTATCATCAGGGGCGCGAAGGCTGGAAACACCATATATTTT. Translating gives CASSIIRGAKAGNTIYF.

J is TRBJ2-2 and V is TRBV7-2, with 7 bases lining up with TRBD2. The germline gives CDR1 SGHTA, CDR2 FQGNSA. With 1 base clipped from V and 6 bases from J, the junction kept 2 bases outside the gene matches. The length of the CDR3 is 14 residues. The CDR3 nucleotides are TGTGCCAGCAGCTTAGGACTAGCTTCCGGGGAGCTGTTTTTT. Translated: CASSLGLASGELFF. The full variable domain, in which reference TRBV7-2 and TRBJ2-2 provide the parts outside the CDR3, is GAGVSQSPSNKVTEKGKDVELRCDPISGHTALYWYRQSLGQGLEFLIYFQGNSAPDKSGLPSDRFSAERTGGSVSTLTIQRTQQEDSAVYLCASSLGLASGELFFGEGSRLTVL.

DNA of the CDR3: TGTGCCTGGAGACGTTATGGGACAGGGAATCAGCCCCAGCATTTT. This translates into CAWRRYGTGNQPQHF. The chain employs TRBV30 and TRBJ1-5; 9 positions agree with TRBD1. With V trimmed by 3 bases and J by 4 bases, 7 bases remained unmatched. Germline CDR1 reads GTSNPN; CDR2 reads SVGIG (reference sequence). CDR3 length equals 15 residues.

V and J are TRBV7-9 and TRBJ2-1; TRBD2 matches at 7 bases. This CDR3 contains 15 residues. Trimming took 5 bases from V and 1 from J; bases not matched to a gene: 5. CDR1 and CDR2 (germline): SEHNR, FQNEAQ (reference sequence). DNA of the CDR3: TGTGCCAGCAGCCCGGGACTAAGGTCCTACAATGAGCAGTTCTTC. Amino acid sequence: CASSPGLRSYNEQFF.

The chain combines TRBV28 with TRBJ2-7; 9 positions agree with TRBD1. V dropped 6 bases and J dropped 6; count of bases not matched to a gene: 15. The CDR3 length is 16 residues. Germline V gene lookup returns CDR1 MDHEN and CDR2 SYDVKM. As DNA, the CDR3 is TGTGCCAGCAGCCTGACCTTCGGGGACAGGGCACGCGAGCAGTACTTC. The encoded protein is CASSLTFGDRAREQYF.

The chain couples TRBV7-2 to TRBJ2-2; D possibly corresponds to TRBD1 (5 bases). V lost 4 bases and J lost 3, with 15 bases in between. This CDR3 is built from 16 residues. Germline V gene lookup returns CDR1 SGHTA and CDR2 FQGNSA. The CDR3 DNA sequence: TGTGCCAGCAGCTCCTTAGGCCAGGGATACACCGGGGAGCTGTTTTTT. Its protein is CASSSLGQGYTGELFF. The entire variable domain, with the rest obtained from reference TRBV7-2 and TRBJ2-2, is as follows: GAGVSQSPSNKVTEKGKDVELRCDPISGHTALYWYRQSLGQGLEFLIYFQGNSAPDKSGLPSDRFSAERTGGSVSTLTIQRTQQEDSAVYLCASSSLGQGYTGELFFGEGSRLTVL.

The rearrangement links TRBV9 to TRBJ2-7, with 9 nucleotides matching TRBD1. CDR1 is SGDLS and CDR2 is YYNGEE in the germline V gene. This CDR3 comprises 15 residues. V gave up 0 bases and J gave up 3 bases; unmatched junction bases: 4. CDR3 sequence: CASSVAGTGNYEQYF. The CDR3 region has the DNA TGTGCCAGCAGCGTAGCCGGGACAGGGAACTACGAGCAGTACTTC.

This clone occurred a few times. The DNA for the CDR3 is TGTGCCAGCTCGCGGGACAGGGGGGCTAATGAAAAACTGTTTTTT. Protein: CASSRDRGANEKLFF. The chain combines TRBV18 with TRBJ1-4, with 11 positions matching TRBD1. Germline CDR1 and CDR2: KGHSH and LQKENI. The CDR3 is 15 amino acids. J lost 3 bases, V lost 6 bases, and 3 bases had no gene match.

This chain uses TRBV29-1 with TRBJ2-1; 8 nucleotides line up with TRBD2. The CDR3 has 14 residues. Germline loops: CDR1 SQVTM, CDR2 ANQGSEA. After removal of 6 bases from V and 1 base from J, the junction contained 5 bases not matched to a gene. The CDR3 sequence: CSVEPSGSYNEQFF. CDR3 nucleotide sequence: TGCAGCGTAGAACCTAGCGGGTCCTACAATGAGCAGTTCTTC.

This clone was seen just once. Its ends do not fully match the called genes, so a read error is possible. The chain has TRBV5-1 and TRBJ2-2, with 7 bases aligning to TRBD2. This CDR3 has 15 amino acids. Germline loops: CDR1 SGHRS, CDR2 YFSETQ. CDR3 bases: TGCGCCAGCAGAAGGGACTATCTGAACGCCGGGGAGCTGTTTTTT. It specifies CASRRDYLNAGELFF.

The chain employs TRBV10-1 and TRBJ2-7, with D unclear. The germline V gene encodes CDR1 WNHNN and CDR2 SYGVQD (reference sequence). V was pared by 4 bases and J by 3 bases, with 10 bases between. CDR3 size: 13 residues. CDR3 bases: TGCGCCAGCAGTGGATTGGTCGGCTACGAGCAGTACTTC. Amino acid sequence: CASSGLVGYEQYF.

This clone showed up just a few times. V gene TRBV20-1 combines with J gene TRBJ1-3; D unclear. Trimming removed 3 bases at V and 4 bases at J, with 4 bases between. The CDR3 loop spans 11 amino acids. CDR1 and CDR2 (germline): DFQATT, SNEGSKA (reference sequence). The CDR3 coding sequence is TGCAGTGCTAGCGAGGGAAACACCATATATTTT. Translated, it gives CSASEGNTIYF.

V usage is TRBV14 and J usage is TRBJ1-6; 7 nucleotides align to TRBD1. The CDR3 extends over 15 amino acids. J lost 6 bases, V lost 5 bases, and 7 bases had no gene match. The germline V gene has CDR1 SGHDN and CDR2 FVKESK. CDR3 nucleotide sequence: TGTGCCAGCAGCGTCGGGACAGTGTTTAATTCACCCCTCCACTTT. This translates into CASSVGTVFNSPLHF. Combining the CDR3 with reference TRBV14 and TRBJ1-6 gives the whole variable domain EAGVTQFPSHSVIEKGQTVTLRCDPISGHDNLYWYRRVMGKEIKFLLHFVKESKQDESGMPNNRFLAERTGGTYSTLKVQPAELEDSGVYFCASSVGTVFNSPLHFGNGTRLTVT.

The chain couples TRBV19 to TRBJ1-5, with 8 bases matching TRBD1. V shed 9 bases, J shed 7 bases, and the junction held 11 bases outside the gene matches. Germline loops: CDR1 LNHDA, CDR2 SQIVND (reference sequence). The CDR3 consists of 14 residues. The CDR3 loop reads CASTDRAQGQPQHF. The CDR3 nucleotides read TGTGCCAGCACGGACAGGGCACAAGGGCAGCCCCAGCATTTT.

This clone has just one count. The chain combines TRBV20-1 with TRBJ2-5; TRBD1 aligns across 7 bases. CDR1 and CDR2 (germline): DFQATT, SNEGSKA (reference sequence). This CDR3 has 17 amino acids. V dropped 3 bases and J dropped 1; count of bases not matched to a gene: 14. DNA of the CDR3: TGCAGTGCTAGTGGGGAAGGAGTACAGGGGATCCAAGAGACCCAGTACTTC. Protein: CSASGEGVQGIQETQYF.

This sequence joins TRBV29-1 and TRBJ1-4; D is possibly TRBD1 (6 bases). This CDR3 has 14 amino acids. The germline V gene has CDR1 SQVTM and CDR2 ANQGSEA. V shed 5 bases and J shed 0 bases, with 10 bases lying between them. CDR3 protein: CSVSGTTTNEKLFF. The CDR3 DNA follows: TGCAGCGTTTCCGGGACAACAACTAATGAAAAACTGTTTTTT.

This clone was found a few times. Relative to the germline gene, one junction end is altered; a read error may explain this. V gene TRBV13 combines with J gene TRBJ1-5; D gene uncertain. CDR3 length: 12 residues. Germline loops: CDR1 PRHDT, CDR2 FYEKMQ (reference sequence). The CDR3 coding sequence is TGTGCCAGCAGCATAGGGCGTCAGCCCCAGCATTTT. This codes for CASSIGRQPQHF.

This clone was seen only a few times. V usage is TRBV2 and J usage is TRBJ2-1; TRBD2 aligns across 11 bases. The trim removed 5 bases at V and 9 bases at J, leaving 12 bases unmatched. Germline CDR1 is SNHLY and CDR2 is FYNNEI. The CDR3 extends over 16 amino acids. The CDR3 nucleotides are TGTGCCAGCAGTCCTATTAGCGGGAGGGCCGTAGGTGAGCAGTTCTTC. It yields the protein CASSPISGRAVGEQFF.

In its sample, this clone is medium-sized. The CDR3 nucleotides read TGCGCCAGCAGTGGGACTAGCGGGAGGGCCGGGTCCTACAATGAGCAGTTCTTC. It codes for CASSGTSGRAGSYNEQFF. This chain connects TRBV10-1 to TRBJ2-1; 15 bases line up with TRBD2. In germline, CDR1 is WNHNN, CDR2 SYGVQD (reference sequence). V dropped 4 bases and J dropped 1; count of bases not matched to a gene: 5. CDR3 length: 18 amino acids.

The chain has TRBV13 and TRBJ2-5, with D possibly matching TRBD1 (6 bases). The ends were cut back, 5 bases at V and 2 bases at J, with 15 bases in the middle. Germline-derived CDR1 and CDR2 are PRHDT and FYEKMQ (reference sequence). The CDR3 extends over 15 amino acids. The DNA for the CDR3 is TGTGCCAGCAGCAAGCAGGGGAGTGGGCAAGAGACCCAGTACTTC. Its protein is CASSKQGSGQETQYF.

The chain joins TRBV30 to TRBJ2-7; TRBD1 matches 7 bases. V trimming: 4 bases; J trimming: 1 base; junction bases outside the gene matches: 7. Germline-derived CDR1 and CDR2 are GTSNPN and SVGIG (reference sequence). CDR3 length equals 14 residues. Here the CDR3 DNA reads TGTGCCTGGATACCGGGACAGAGGTCCTACGAGCAGTACTTC. It yields the protein CAWIPGQRSYEQYF.

The chain carries TRBV19 and TRBJ2-7; 10 bases agree with TRBD2. The junction had 10 bases not matched to a gene; V was cut back by 5 bases and J by 3 bases. This CDR3 is 16 amino acids long. Germline loops: CDR1 LNHDA, CDR2 SQIVND (reference sequence). In nucleotides, the CDR3 is TGTGCCAGTAGTCCCCTAGCGGGAGCAACTCACTACGAGCAGTACTTC. Translating gives CASSPLAGATHYEQYF.

In DNA form, the CDR3 reads TGTGCCAGCAGCTTATATATTGTGTCCGGTGCTCGGAATGAAAAACTGTTTTTT. Amino acid sequence: CASSLYIVSGARNEKLFF. The chain is built from TRBV13 and TRBJ1-4, with D unresolved. V lost 2 bases, J lost 5 bases, and 21 bases lay in between. Germline CDR1 and CDR2: PRHDT and FYEKMQ (reference sequence). The CDR3 loop spans 18 amino acids.

This sequence joins TRBV3-1 (or the pseudogene TRBV3-2) and TRBJ2-1; D gene uncertain. The CDR3 totals 15 residues. Looked up from germline, CDR1 is LGHDT and CDR2 is YNNKEL (reference sequence). Trimming removed 3 bases at V and 0 bases at J, with 9 bases between. In DNA, the CDR3 is TGTGCCAGCAGCCACCGATCGCGCTCCTACAATGAGCAGTTCTTC. It translates to CASSHRSRSYNEQFF.